This T cell receptor (beta chain) appears in the sequencing data of a study of blood T cell repertoires in COVID-19. Study in general: The study drew acute and convalescent COVID-19 samples from the United States, Italy and Spain. T cells, B-cell-depleted T cells, or PBMCs provided the cDNA or gDNA that served as material.

How the authors handled the data: Amplification of reference gene primers was used by the study to estimate nucleated cell counts. Profiling relied on immunoSEQ multiplex PCR, and the TCRdb table lists in-frame clones only, not all of them. V and J calls and clone size follow that table, whereas D and trimming were derived from the DNA. The sample has over 70,000 clones; approximately 88% are singletons. Germline V lookup: CDR1 SGHKS, CDR2 YYEKEE (reference sequence). Trimming pared 7 bases from V and 12 bases from J, leaving 23 bases between. This CDR3 is built from 15 residues. The receptor comes from a woman over 75 with acute or convalescent COVID-19. Sequenced sample: peripheral blood. This chain joins TRBV5-5 and TRBJ2-6, with a weak D call TRBD2 (6 bases). The CDR3: CASYPEVAGRGVLTF. CDR3 coding DNA: TGTGCCAGCTACCCCGAGGTAGCAGGGCGGGGCGTCCTGACTTTC.